Each of the 8 T cell receptor beta chains below was sequenced from the same sample in a study of identical twins. TCRdb reprocessed the 5' RACE reads via MiXCR and lists one record per CDR3 protein. In the table there are approximately 220,000 distinct CDR3 sequences, 7.5% of which are singletons. This sample also belongs to another study, concerning yellow fever vaccine responses in identical twins.

The material sequenced was memory (CD45RO+) T cells sorted from blood. The origin of the receptors is a woman between 18 and 29 years old in good health.

This clonotype has more than one count but fewer than ten. The V gene is TRBV20-1, the J gene TRBJ2-5; 9 bases agree with TRBD1. The CDR3 totals 15 residues. The germline V gene has CDR1 DFQATT and CDR2 SNEGSKA (reference sequence). V lost 5 bases to trimming and J lost 5 bases; unmatched junction nucleotides: 12. The CDR3 DNA follows: TGCAGTGCTTCACCACAGGGGGCGCGGTGGGAGACCCAGTACTTC. Protein: CSASPQGARWETQYF.

The rearrangement uses TRBV27 and TRBJ2-1; D remains ambiguous. The CDR3 consists of 12 residues. The germline V gene has CDR1 MNHEY and CDR2 SMNVEV (reference sequence). The V gene lost 4 bases and the J gene lost 6 bases, with 7 bases spanning the gap. Here the CDR3 reads CASSSVPNEQFF. In DNA form, the CDR3 reads TGTGCCAGCAGTTCCGTGCCCAATGAGCAGTTCTTC.

The chain's CDR3 is CASSKESVGGQGYEQYF. In nucleotides, the CDR3 is TGTGCCAGCAGCAAAGAATCGGTTGGCGGACAGGGCTACGAGCAGTACTTC. The V gene is TRBV21-1, the J gene TRBJ2-7; the table's D gene call, TRBD1, was not cross checked with the DNA. TRBV21-1 is annotated as a pseudogene. The CDR3 has 17 residues.

The chain recombines TRBV12-3 or TRBV12-4 with TRBJ2-1; D ambiguous. The CDR3 consists of 12 residues. V was pared by 3 bases and J by 7 bases, with 7 bases between. The CDR3 bases are TGTGCCAGCAGTTTTGAGCTAAATGAGCAGTTCTTC. The encoded protein is CASSFELNEQFF.

This chain connects TRBV20-1 to TRBJ1-6; D perhaps matches TRBD1 (6 bases). Germline V gene data show CDR1 as DFQATT and CDR2 as SNEGSKA (reference sequence). With 0 bases removed from V and 9 bases from J, the gap between germline ends came to 15 bases. The CDR3 extends over 15 amino acids. Written as DNA, the CDR3 is TGCAGTGCTAGAGATGGGGGGACAAAGGGTTCACCCCTCCACTTT. This codes for CSARDGGTKGSPLHF.

This clonotype was found many times. The rearrangement uses TRBV4-3 and TRBJ2-7; D is unclear. Trimming removed 4 bases at V and 6 bases at J, with 13 bases between. The V gene's germline CDR1 is LGHNA and CDR2 YSLEER. The CDR3 has 13 amino acids. The CDR3 DNA follows: TGCGCCAGCAGCCGAGTGATCTATGGCGAGCAGTACTTC. Protein product: CASSRVIYGEQYF.

This clonotype was detected many times. The chain is built from TRBV7-9 and TRBJ2-6, with D perhaps TRBD1 (6 bases). V was shortened by 5 bases and J by 0 bases, with 11 bases between the two germline ends. The CDR3 is 16 residues long. Germline-derived CDR1 and CDR2 are SEHNR and FQNEAQ (reference sequence). The CDR3 spells CASSPGQTSGANVLTF. In nucleotides, the CDR3 is TGTGCCAGCAGCCCAGGACAGACCTCTGGGGCCAACGTCCTGACTTTC. Full variable domain (missing parts from reference TRBV7-9 and TRBJ2-6): DTGVSQNPRHKITKRGQNVTFRCDPISEHNRLYWYRQTLGQGPEFLTYFQNEAQLEKSRLLSDRFSAERPKGSFSTLEIQRTEQGDSAMYLCASSPGQTSGANVLTFGAGSRLTVL.

The CDR3 coding sequence is TGCAGCGTTGAATTTAGGGCTAGCGGGAGTTTAGTGCGGCAGTACTTC. It specifies CSVEFRASGSLVRQYF. This sequence joins TRBV29-1 and TRBJ2-7, with 10 positions matching TRBD2. Germline V gene sequence: CDR1 SQVTM, CDR2 ANQGSEA. CDR3 size: 16 residues. The V segment lost 2 bases and the J segment 9 bases; nucleotides outside the gene matches: 16.